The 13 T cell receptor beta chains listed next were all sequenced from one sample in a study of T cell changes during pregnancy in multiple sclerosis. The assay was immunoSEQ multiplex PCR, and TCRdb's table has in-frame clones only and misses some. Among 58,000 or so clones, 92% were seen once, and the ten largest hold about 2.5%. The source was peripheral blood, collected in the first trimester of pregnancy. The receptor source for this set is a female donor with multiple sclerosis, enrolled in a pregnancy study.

This CDR3 reads CASSDAYSYEQYF. DNA for the CDR3: TGTGCCAGCAGTGACGCATACAGCTACGAGCAGTACTTC. The V gene is TRBV27, the J gene TRBJ2-7; D remains ambiguous. Trimming pared 5 bases from V and 3 bases from J, leaving 11 bases between. Per germline, CDR1 MNHEY and CDR2 SMNVEV (reference sequence). The CDR3 has 13 residues.

CDR3 sequence (DNA): TGTGCCAGCAGCTTAGCTCGGACTAGCGGGAGGGCCTACAATGAGCAGTTCTTC. Protein: CASSLARTSGRAYNEQFF. This rearrangement joins TRBV7-9 to TRBJ2-1, with 15 bases aligning to TRBD2. The V gene's germline CDR1 is SEHNR and CDR2 FQNEAQ (reference sequence). The CDR3 sequence is 18 residues long. The V and J ends lost 0 bases and 2 bases, in that order; junction bases with no gene match: 2.

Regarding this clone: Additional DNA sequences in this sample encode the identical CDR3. The DNA of the CDR3 is TGTGCCAGCTCACCCCGTGCGGGAGAATCGAACACCGGGGAGCTGTTTTTT. It codes for CASSPRAGESNTGELFF. V is TRBV18 and J is TRBJ2-2; 7 bases line up with TRBD2. V trimming: 3 bases; J trimming: 0 bases; junction bases outside the gene matches: 7. The CDR3 runs 17 residues. Germline assignment: CDR1 KGHSH and CDR2 LQKENI.

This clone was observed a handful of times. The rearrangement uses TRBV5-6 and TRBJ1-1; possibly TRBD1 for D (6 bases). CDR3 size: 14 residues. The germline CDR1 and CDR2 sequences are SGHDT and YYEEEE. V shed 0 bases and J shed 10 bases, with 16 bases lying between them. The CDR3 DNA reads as TGTGCCAGCAGCTTGGCCGGAACAGGGCGTAGAGCTTTCTTT. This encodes CASSLAGTGRRAFF.

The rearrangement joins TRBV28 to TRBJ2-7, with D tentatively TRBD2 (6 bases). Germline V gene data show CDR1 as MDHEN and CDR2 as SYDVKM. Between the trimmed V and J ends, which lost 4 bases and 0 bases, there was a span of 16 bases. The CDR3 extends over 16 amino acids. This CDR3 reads CASSWRDGSSSYEQYF. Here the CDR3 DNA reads TGTGCCAGCAGTTGGCGGGACGGCTCGTCCTCCTACGAGCAGTACTTC.

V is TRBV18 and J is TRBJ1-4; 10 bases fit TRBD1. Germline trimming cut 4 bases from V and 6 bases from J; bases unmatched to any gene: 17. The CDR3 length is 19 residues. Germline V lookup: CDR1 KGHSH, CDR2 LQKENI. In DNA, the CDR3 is TGTGCCAGCTCACATGTTCGGGAGTACTGGGACAGGGGTGATGAAAAACTGTTTTTT. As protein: CASSHVREYWDRGDEKLFF.

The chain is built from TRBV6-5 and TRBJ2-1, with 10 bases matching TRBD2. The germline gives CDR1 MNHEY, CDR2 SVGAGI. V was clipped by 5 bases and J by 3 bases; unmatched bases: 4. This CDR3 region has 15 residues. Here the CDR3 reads CASSQGLADYNEQFF. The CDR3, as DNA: TGTGCCAGCAGTCAAGGACTAGCGGACTACAATGAGCAGTTCTTC.

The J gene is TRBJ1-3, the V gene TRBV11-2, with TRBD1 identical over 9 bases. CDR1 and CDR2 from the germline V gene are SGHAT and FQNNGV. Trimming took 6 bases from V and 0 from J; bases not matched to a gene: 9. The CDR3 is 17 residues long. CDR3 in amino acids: CASSRLGQGSSGNTIYF. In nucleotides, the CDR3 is TGTGCCAGCAGTAGGTTGGGACAGGGAAGCTCTGGAAACACCATATATTTT.

Here the CDR3 reads CASSLHPGVGTGELFF. CDR3 DNA: TGTGCCAGCAGCTTACACCCGGGGGTGGGCACCGGGGAGCTGTTTTTT. This rearrangement joins TRBV11-2 to TRBJ2-2, with TRBD2 as a possible D gene (6 bases). From germline, CDR1 is SGHAT and CDR2 FQNNGV. CDR3 size: 16 residues. V was shortened by 2 bases and J by 4 bases, with 14 bases between the two germline ends.

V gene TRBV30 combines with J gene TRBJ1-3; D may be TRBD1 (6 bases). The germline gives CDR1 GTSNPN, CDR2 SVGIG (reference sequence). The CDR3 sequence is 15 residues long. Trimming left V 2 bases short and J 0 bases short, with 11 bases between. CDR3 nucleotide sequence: TGTGCCTGGAGTAACGACAGGACCTCTGGAAACACCATATATTTT. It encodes CAWSNDRTSGNTIYF.

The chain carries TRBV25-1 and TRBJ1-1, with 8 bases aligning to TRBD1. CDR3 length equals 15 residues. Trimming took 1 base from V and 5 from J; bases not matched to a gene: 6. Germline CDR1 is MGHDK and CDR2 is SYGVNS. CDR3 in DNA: TGTGCCAGCAGTGAATCGGGCAGGGGGCGGACTGAAGCTTTCTTT. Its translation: CASSESGRGRTEAFF.

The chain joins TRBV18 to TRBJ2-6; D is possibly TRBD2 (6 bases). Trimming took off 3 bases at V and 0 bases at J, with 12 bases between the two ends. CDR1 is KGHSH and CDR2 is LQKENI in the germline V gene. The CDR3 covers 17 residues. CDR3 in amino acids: CASSPMGLFSGANVLTF. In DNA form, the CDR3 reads TGTGCCAGCTCACCCATGGGACTTTTCTCTGGGGCCAACGTCCTGACTTTC.

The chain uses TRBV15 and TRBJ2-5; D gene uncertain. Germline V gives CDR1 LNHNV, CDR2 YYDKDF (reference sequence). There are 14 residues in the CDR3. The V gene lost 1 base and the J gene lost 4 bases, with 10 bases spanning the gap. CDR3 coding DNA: TGTGCCACCAGCAGAGTCCCCCTTTCAGAGACCCAGTACTTC. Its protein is CATSRVPLSETQYF.